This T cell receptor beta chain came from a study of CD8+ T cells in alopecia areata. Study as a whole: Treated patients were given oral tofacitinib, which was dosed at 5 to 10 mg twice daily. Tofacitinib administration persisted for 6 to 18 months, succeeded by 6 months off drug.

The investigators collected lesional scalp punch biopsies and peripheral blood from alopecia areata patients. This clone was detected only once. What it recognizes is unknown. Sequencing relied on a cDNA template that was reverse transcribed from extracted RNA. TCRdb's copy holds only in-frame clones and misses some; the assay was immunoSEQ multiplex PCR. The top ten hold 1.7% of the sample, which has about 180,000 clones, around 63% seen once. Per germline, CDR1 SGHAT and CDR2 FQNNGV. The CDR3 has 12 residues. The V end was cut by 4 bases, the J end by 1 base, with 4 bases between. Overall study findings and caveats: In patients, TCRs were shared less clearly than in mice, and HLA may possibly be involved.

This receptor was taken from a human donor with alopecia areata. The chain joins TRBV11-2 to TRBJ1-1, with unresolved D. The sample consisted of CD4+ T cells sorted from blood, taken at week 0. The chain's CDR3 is CASSSRNTEAFF. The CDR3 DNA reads TGTGCCAGCAGCTCCCGGAACACTGAAGCTTTCTTT.